The 13 T cell receptor beta chains below come from one sample, sequenced in a study of control samples from healthy donors and cancer patients. Clones were read by immunoSEQ multiplex PCR, and TCRdb kept only the in-frame ones, dropping some. The table lists roughly 170,000 clones, more than 85% of them singletons. The sequenced sample consisted of blood. Receptor source: a woman between 40 and 50 years old in good health.

This clone was found a few times. The rearrangement links TRBV6-1 to TRBJ1-2; no clear D gene. V shed 2 bases and J shed 5 bases, with 9 bases lying between them. CDR3 length equals 13 residues. From germline, CDR1 is MNHNS and CDR2 SASEGT. The CDR3 region has the DNA TGTGCCAGCAGTGAAACAGAAGATTATGGCTACACCTTC. This gives the protein CASSETEDYGYTF.

The V call is TRBV14, the J call TRBJ2-7, with D perhaps TRBD1 (6 bases). CDR1 and CDR2 (germline): SGHDN, FVKESK. The germline V and J ends were trimmed by 4 bases and 6 bases, with 13 bases remaining between them. The CDR3 contains 13 residues. The CDR3 bases are TGTGCCAGCAGCCCCGACGCAGGGGTCGAGCAGTACTTC. It yields the protein CASSPDAGVEQYF.

The chain has TRBV19 and TRBJ2-7; the D gene is possibly TRBD2 (6 bases). V was cut by 2 bases and J by 0 bases, with 14 bases left in between. The CDR3 length is 16 residues. Germline V gives CDR1 LNHDA, CDR2 SQIVND (reference sequence). CDR3 protein: CASSIIRSGGSYEQYF. As DNA, the CDR3 is TGTGCCAGTAGTATAATCAGGTCCGGGGGCTCCTACGAGCAGTACTTC. Full variable domain (outside the CDR3, taken from reference TRBV19 and TRBJ2-7): DGGITQSPKYLFRKEGQNVTLSCEQNLNHDAMYWYRQDPGQGLRLIYYSQIVNDFQKGDIAEGYSVSREKKESFPLTVTSAQKNPTAFYLCASSIIRSGGSYEQYFGPGTRLTVT.

This chain's CDR3 is CASSQDTDASRIQYF. The DNA for the CDR3 is TGTGCCAGCAGCCAAGATACGGACGCCTCGAGAATTCAGTACTTC. This rearrangement joins TRBV4-2 to TRBJ2-4; D uncertain. The V gene's germline CDR1 is LGHNA and CDR2 YNFKEQ. Trimming cost V 0 bases and J 10 bases, with 16 bases left between them. The CDR3 sequence is 15 residues long.

The rearrangement joins TRBV19 to TRBJ2-2; the match to TRBD1 covers 8 bases. The germline V gene has CDR1 LNHDA and CDR2 SQIVND (reference sequence). The CDR3 extends over 15 amino acids. With 3 bases clipped from V and 6 bases from J, the junction kept 6 bases outside the gene matches. CDR3 in DNA: TGTGCCAGTAGTATGGACAGGGATTCGGCCGGGGAGCTGTTTTTT. Translated, it gives CASSMDRDSAGELFF.

The genes are TRBV9 and TRBJ2-3; D uncertain. This CDR3 region has 13 residues. Looked up from germline, CDR1 is SGDLS and CDR2 is YYNGEE. Trimming left V 2 bases short and J 2 bases short, with 6 bases between. CDR3 sequence (DNA): TGTGCCAGCAGCGTTTCCTCCACAGATACGCAGTATTTT. This encodes CASSVSSTDTQYF.

The chain uses TRBV5-1 and TRBJ1-4, with 10 nucleotides matching TRBD1. The CDR3 has 14 residues. The trim removed 5 bases at V and 5 bases at J, leaving 3 bases unmatched. The germline CDR1 and CDR2 sequences are SGHRS and YFSETQ. This chain's CDR3 is CASRRQGANEKLFF. CDR3 in DNA: TGCGCCAGCAGGCGACAGGGGGCGAATGAAAAACTGTTTTTT.

The chain combines TRBV19 with TRBJ2-6; D possibly corresponds to TRBD1 (6 bases). The CDR3 totals 20 residues. V was clipped by 1 base and J by 1 base, with 20 bases between them. Germline V lookup: CDR1 LNHDA, CDR2 SQIVND (reference sequence). The CDR3 loop reads CASSIVGRGLSYSGANVLTF. Here the CDR3 DNA reads TGTGCCAGTAGTATAGTGGGCAGGGGCCTGTCATATTCTGGGGCCAACGTCCTGACTTTC.

The chain uses TRBV10-2 and TRBJ2-3, with TRBD2 matching over 8 bases. V lost 2 bases and J lost 1; bases outside the gene matches: 2. This CDR3 spans 15 amino acids. CDR1 is WSHSY, CDR2 SAAADI, per germline. The DNA of the CDR3 is TGCGCCAGCAGTGAGCCGGGACTAGGCACAGATACGCAGTATTTT. This encodes CASSEPGLGTDTQYF.

The chain links TRBV24-1 to TRBJ2-3; TRBD1 matches 7 bases. This CDR3 comprises 14 residues. Germline V gene sequence: CDR1 KGHDR, CDR2 SFDVKD. The V gene end was trimmed by 6 bases and the J gene end by 6 bases; junction bases not matched to a gene: 8. The CDR3 region is CATSPTGELDTQYF. DNA for the CDR3: TGTGCCACCAGTCCCACAGGGGAATTGGATACGCAGTATTTT.

This clone was seen just once. This sequence joins TRBV5-1 and TRBJ1-4; 8 bases map to TRBD1. This CDR3 has 15 amino acids. CDR1 is SGHRS and CDR2 is YFSETQ in the germline V gene. The V and J ends lost 2 bases and 4 bases, in that order; junction bases with no gene match: 4. CDR3 region: CASSLGQGGNEKLFF. The CDR3 DNA reads as TGCGCCAGCAGCTTAGGACAGGGTGGTAATGAAAAACTGTTTTTT.

As concerns this clone: Given the absence of the conserved phenylalanine or tryptophan at the CDR3 end, a read error is likely. The DNA is left out, because the CDR3 cannot be placed on it with certainty; the CDR3 is given as TCRdb lists it. CDR3 in amino acids: CASSRTSGRPVLR. The chain combines TRBV5-6 with TRBJ2-7; the D call in the table, TRBD2, was not verified against the DNA. The CDR3 is 13 amino acids long, termini counted. The V gene's germline CDR1 is SGHDT and CDR2 YYEEEE.

The chain has TRBV14 and TRBJ2-7, with 7 positions matching TRBD1. V dropped 5 bases and J dropped 1; count of bases not matched to a gene: 8. Germline V gene sequence: CDR1 SGHDN, CDR2 FVKESK. The CDR3 is 15 amino acids. CDR3 region: CASSGTTGLSYEQYF. CDR3 bases: TGTGCCAGCAGCGGGACGACAGGGCTTTCCTACGAGCAGTACTTC. Together with reference TRBV14 and TRBJ2-7, the CDR3 gives the full variable domain: EAGVTQFPSHSVIEKGQTVTLRCDPISGHDNLYWYRRVMGKEIKFLLHFVKESKQDESGMPNNRFLAERTGGTYSTLKVQPAELEDSGVYFCASSGTTGLSYEQYFGPGTRLTVT.